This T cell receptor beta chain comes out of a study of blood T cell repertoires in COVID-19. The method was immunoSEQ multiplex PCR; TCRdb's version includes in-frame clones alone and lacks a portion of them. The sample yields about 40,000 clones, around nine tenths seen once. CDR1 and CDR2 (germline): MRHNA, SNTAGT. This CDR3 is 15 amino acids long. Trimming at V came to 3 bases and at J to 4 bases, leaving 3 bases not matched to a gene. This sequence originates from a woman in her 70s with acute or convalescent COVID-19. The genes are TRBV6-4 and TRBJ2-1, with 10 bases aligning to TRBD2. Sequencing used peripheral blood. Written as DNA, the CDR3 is TGTGCCAGCAGTGAGGAACTAGCGGGGTACAATGAGCAGTTCTTC. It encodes CASSEELAGYNEQFF.